This TCR beta chain was sequenced for a study of T cells after yellow fever vaccination (dated by TCRdb to between 2018 and 2020). About the investigation overall: Libraries from fractions with low cell numbers were prepared with the SMART-Seq v4 Ultra Low Input RNA kit. Bulk TCR alpha and beta repertoires were sequenced longitudinally to track T-cell clones before and after primary and booster YFV17D yellow fever vaccination. Bulk PBMC replicates and cell subsets were isolated from blood drawn at multiple timepoints before and after both primary and secondary immunization. The cohort comprised two healthy male donors, one aged 18 to 29 and one aged 30 to 39 years.

The intended sense of this specimen's treatment or condition label: live attenuated yellow fever vaccine strain. A standard Ficoll-Paque protocol was used to isolate PBMCs from peripheral blood. Dynabeads CD4 and CD8 positive selection kits were used to isolate the CD4 and CD8 T-cell fractions. TriZol was used to extract RNA from bulk PBMCs, from CD4 and CD8 fractions, and from dextramer-positive and dextramer-negative fractions. A note on this clonotype: Its antigen specificity is not known. Base qualities are not at hand, and no much larger clone is one base apart.

General findings and caveats noted by the study authors: Compared with the primary T-cell response, the secondary T-cell response was weaker but faster, peaking on day 5 rather than day 15. Computational filtering was required because FACS-sorted repertoires could contain abundant contaminating clonotypes from the bulk population. Because only a couple of donors were included in the study, the extent to which the findings can be generalized is limited. Most clones expanded after primary vaccination (about 96% of CD4 and around 89% of CD8) were re-detected after the booster, suggesting that broad memory maintenance occurred. A small fraction of clonotypes showed up in both the CD4 and CD8 compartments, probably as a result of convergent recombination.

Sequencing took place on an Illumina NovaSeq 6000. TCR cDNA was synthesized by 5'RACE template switching, which introduced a universal primer site and unique molecular identifiers. Priming of cDNA synthesis was performed from both the TCR alpha and TCR beta constant segments. Library amplification used two PCR steps, and the second PCR step added sample barcodes and sequencing adapters. Sequencing of libraries was performed on Illumina HiSeq 2500 (2x100 bp) or NovaSeq (2x150 bp). As for the original processing: MIGEC handled demultiplexing of reads and collapsing into UMI consensus sequences, while MiXCR performed V(D)J alignment. Clonotypes responding to the vaccine were identified with edgeR on replicate PBMC samples, with the criteria of FDR below 0.01 and a log2 fold change above 5 up to day 15. Each bulk clonotype received a CD4 or CD8 identity based on whether the sequenced CD4 or CD8 repertoire contained that clonotype at higher abundance. TCRdb itself trimmed the public reads at Q25 with fastp, ran MiXCR and retained productive beta chains. Every entry covers one CDR3 protein and lists the most common genes and DNA from its rows. These V and J calls originate from TCRdb's pipeline instead of the authors' own analysis. The sample data list 95,000 to 100,000 distinct CDR3 sequences, and roughly 5.2% of these were observed just once. The top ten hold about 41% of the sample.

This sample comprised CD8+ T cells sorted from PBMCs, obtained 10 days after the yellow fever booster vaccination. The TCR comes from a man between 18 and 35 years old who received the YFV17D yellow fever vaccine.

The DNA sequence is TGCGCCAGCAGCCAAGACAGGCATAGCAATCAGCCCCAGCATTTT. Translated, this gives CASSQDRHSNQPQHF. The chain employs TRBV4-3 and TRBJ1-5, with the D gene uncertain. From the cysteine through the phenylalanine, the CDR3 covers 15 amino acids. Just the 45-base CDR3 DNA is kept, in frame starting at base 1. V is reduced by 0 bases and J by 0 bases, leaving a spacing of 6 bases between them. The germline V gene sets CDR1 to LGHNA and CDR2 to YSLEER.